The T cell receptor beta chain described here comes from a study of T cell clones after liver transplantation. V was clipped by 1 base and J by 5 bases, with 14 bases between them. The CDR3 totals 15 residues. In germline, CDR1 is MGHRA, CDR2 YSYEKL. Method: immunoSEQ multiplex PCR; TCRdb's copy keeps in-frame clones and lacks some. The sample shows tens of thousands of clones, about 95% of them seen only once. The sample here was CD8+ T cells from blood, taken 12 months after liver transplant. This sequence originates from a human patient who received a liver transplant. Some T cells could come from the graft donor. The gene calls are TRBV4-1 and TRBJ1-2; a weak D match, TRBD1 (5 bases). In DNA form, the CDR3 reads TGCGCCAGCAGCCAAGGGGGTCAGCCAGGGTATGGCTACACCTTC. Translated, it gives CASSQGGQPGYGYTF.